This is a list of T cell receptor beta chains from one sample in a study of spatial heterogeneity in lung cancer. TCRdb reanalysed the 5' RACE reads using MiXCR and keeps one entry per CDR3 protein. The table has roughly 10,000 distinct CDR3 sequences, 20% to 25% seen once. The sample here was PBMCs, taken at follow-up. These receptors all stem from a female donor with early-stage non-small cell lung cancer. Each CDR3 is given with its conserved first and last residue. Each record gives: D gene, CDR3 length, J gene, V gene, clone size, CDR3 DNA, CDR3 protein. D genes are given only for firm matches. Size is stated for part of the rows, as once, few or many counts, or as a class when the clone is expanded.

D gene: NA
CDR3 length: 14
J gene: TRBJ1-2
V gene: TRBV20-1
clone size: few
CDR3 DNA: TGCAGTGCTCCCGTGGTTGGTGGGCTCTATGGCTACACCTTC
CDR3 protein: CSAPVVGGLYGYTF

D gene: NA
CDR3 length: 11
J gene: TRBJ2-7
V gene: TRBV7-9
clone size: NA
CDR3 DNA: TGTGCCAGCAGCTTCTACTACGAGCAGTACTTC
CDR3 protein: CASSFYYEQYF

D gene: TRBD2
CDR3 length: 14
J gene: TRBJ2-7
V gene: TRBV20-1
clone size: few
CDR3 DNA: TGCAGTGCTAGAAACCCAGCGGGAGCGGGCGAGCAGTACTTC
CDR3 protein: CSARNPAGAGEQYF

D gene: NA
CDR3 length: 14
J gene: TRBJ1-6
V gene: TRBV5-1
clone size: medium-sized
CDR3 DNA: TGCGCCAGCAGCTTCGACACTCGGGGTTCACCCCTCCACTTT
CDR3 protein: CASSFDTRGSPLHF

D gene: TRBD1
CDR3 length: 15
J gene: TRBJ2-3
V gene: TRBV11-1
clone size: NA
CDR3 DNA: TGTGCCAGCAGCTTGACAGGGGGGACCACAGATACGCAGTATTTT
CDR3 protein: CASSLTGGTTDTQYF

D gene: NA
CDR3 length: 16
J gene: TRBJ2-1
V gene: TRBV20-1
clone size: few
CDR3 DNA: TGCAGTGCTAGAGCCCTCGGAGAGCTCTCCTACAATGAGCAGTTCTTC
CDR3 protein: CSARALGELSYNEQFF

D gene: NA
CDR3 length: 12
J gene: TRBJ2-1
V gene: TRBV19
clone size: few
CDR3 DNA: TGTGCCAGTAGCCTTGGGACTCCAGAGCAGTTCTTC
CDR3 protein: CASSLGTPEQFF

D gene: NA
CDR3 length: 14
J gene: TRBJ1-1
V gene: TRBV29-1
clone size: NA
CDR3 DNA: TGCAGCGTTGAGGTTTTAGGGGAATCCCCTGAAGCTTTCTTT
CDR3 protein: CSVEVLGESPEAFF

D gene: NA
CDR3 length: 18
J gene: TRBJ1-2
V gene: TRBV4-2
clone size: NA
CDR3 DNA: TGTGCCAGCAGCCAAGGTCTACCAGGACAGCGTTGGGATTATGGCTACACCTTC
CDR3 protein: CASSQGLPGQRWDYGYTF

D gene: NA
CDR3 length: 17
J gene: TRBJ1-6
V gene: TRBV27
clone size: medium-sized
CDR3 DNA: TGTGCCAGCAGCCCTCTCCTCAGACGGACTTTCAGGTCACCCCTCCACTTT
CDR3 protein: CASSPLLRRTFRSPLHF

D gene: TRBD2
CDR3 length: 13
J gene: TRBJ2-3
V gene: TRBV20-1
clone size: NA
CDR3 DNA: TGCAGTGCTAGGGCGGGAGGTAAAGATACGCAGTATTTT
CDR3 protein: CSARAGGKDTQYF

D gene: TRBD2
CDR3 length: 15
J gene: TRBJ2-1
V gene: TRBV11-2
clone size: medium-sized
CDR3 DNA: TGTGCCAGCAGCGATGGGACTAGCGGCTTCAATGAGCAGTTCTTC
CDR3 protein: CASSDGTSGFNEQFF

D gene: NA
CDR3 length: 14
J gene: TRBJ1-5
V gene: TRBV2
clone size: NA
CDR3 DNA: TGTGCCAGCAGTGATAGGGCCCCTATCTCGCCCCAGCATTTT
CDR3 protein: CASSDRAPISPQHF

D gene: TRBD2
CDR3 length: 14
J gene: TRBJ2-1
V gene: TRBV28
clone size: few
CDR3 DNA: TGTGCCAGCAGCCCGGGAGGAGCCTACAATGAGCAGTTCTTC
CDR3 protein: CASSPGGAYNEQFF

D gene: TRBD1
CDR3 length: 16
J gene: TRBJ1-2
V gene: TRBV7-2
clone size: once
CDR3 DNA: TGTGCCAGCAGCTTCCAGGGACAGGGGGGAATCTATGGCTACACCTTC
CDR3 protein: CASSFQGQGGIYGYTF

D gene: NA
CDR3 length: 13
J gene: TRBJ2-1
V gene: TRBV5-1
clone size: NA
CDR3 DNA: TGCGCCAGCAGCTTAGACTACTTCAATGAGCAGTTCTTC
CDR3 protein: CASSLDYFNEQFF

D gene: TRBD1
CDR3 length: 15
J gene: TRBJ2-1
V gene: TRBV20-1
clone size: NA
CDR3 DNA: TGCAGTGCTATCCCTGTGGACAGGGGGTTAAATGAGCAGTTCTTC
CDR3 protein: CSAIPVDRGLNEQFF

D gene: TRBD2
CDR3 length: 14
J gene: TRBJ2-1
V gene: TRBV6-1
clone size: few
CDR3 DNA: TGTGCCAGCAAAGGACTAGCGGGAGTAAATGAGCAGTTCTTC
CDR3 protein: CASKGLAGVNEQFF

D gene: TRBD2
CDR3 length: 17
J gene: TRBJ2-2
V gene: TRBV30
clone size: NA
CDR3 DNA: TGTGCCTGGAGTGCGGGACTAGCGGGAGGTCGGACCGGGGAGCTGTTTTTT
CDR3 protein: CAWSAGLAGGRTGELFF

D gene: NA
CDR3 length: 15
J gene: TRBJ2-1
V gene: TRBV9
clone size: medium-sized
CDR3 DNA: TGTGCCAGCAGCGAGCTCCAAGGCTCCTACAATGAGCAGTTCTTC
CDR3 protein: CASSELQGSYNEQFF

D gene: TRBD2
CDR3 length: 15
J gene: TRBJ2-7
V gene: TRBV2
clone size: medium-sized
CDR3 DNA: TGTGCCAGCAGCCCGACTAGCGGGAGGATCCACGAGCAGTACTTC
CDR3 protein: CASSPTSGRIHEQYF

D gene: NA
CDR3 length: 15
J gene: TRBJ2-5
V gene: TRBV7-9
clone size: few
CDR3 DNA: TGTGCCAGCAGCCCTCCTACACTACCGGGGGAGACCCAGTACTTC
CDR3 protein: CASSPPTLPGETQYF

D gene: NA
CDR3 length: 11
J gene: TRBJ1-1
V gene: TRBV27
clone size: few
CDR3 DNA: TGTGCCAGTACTGGAGGGCTTGAAGCTTTCTTT
CDR3 protein: CASTGGLEAFF

D gene: NA
CDR3 length: 13
J gene: TRBJ2-7
V gene: TRBV29-1
clone size: NA
CDR3 DNA: TGCAGCGTCCTAGCAGGGGGGGTATACGAGCAGTACTTC
CDR3 protein: CSVLAGGVYEQYF

D gene: NA
CDR3 length: 13
J gene: TRBJ1-1
V gene: TRBV7-2
clone size: NA
CDR3 DNA: TGTGCCAGCAGCTTCAGGGAAAGGACTGAAGCTTTCTTT
CDR3 protein: CASSFRERTEAFF

D gene: NA
CDR3 length: 11
J gene: TRBJ1-2
V gene: TRBV29-1
clone size: few
CDR3 DNA: TGCAGCGTTGTGTATTTTTCTGGCTACACCTTC
CDR3 protein: CSVVYFSGYTF

D gene: NA
CDR3 length: 14
J gene: TRBJ2-5
V gene: TRBV28
clone size: NA
CDR3 DNA: TGTGCCAGCAGTTTAAGGGGGGGCTACGAGACCCAGTACTTC
CDR3 protein: CASSLRGGYETQYF

D gene: TRBD1
CDR3 length: 14
J gene: TRBJ2-7
V gene: TRBV5-1
clone size: NA
CDR3 DNA: TGCGCCAGCAGCTCGGACAGGGAACTTGGGGAGCAGTACTTC
CDR3 protein: CASSSDRELGEQYF

D gene: NA
CDR3 length: 15
J gene: TRBJ2-5
V gene: TRBV7-6
clone size: few
CDR3 DNA: TGTGCCAGCAGTTTGGGACGCCTAAAGGATGAGACCCAGTACTTC
CDR3 protein: CASSLGRLKDETQYF

D gene: TRBD1
CDR3 length: 15
J gene: TRBJ2-1
V gene: TRBV5-1
clone size: once
CDR3 DNA: TGCGCCAGCAGCTGGGACAGGGACACCTACAATGAGCAGTTCTTC
CDR3 protein: CASSWDRDTYNEQFF

D gene: NA
CDR3 length: 15
J gene: TRBJ2-5
V gene: TRBV7-2
clone size: medium-sized
CDR3 DNA: TGTGCCAGCACCCCTCAAGGGCAGCTTCAAGAGACCCAGTACTTC
CDR3 protein: CASTPQGQLQETQYF

D gene: NA
CDR3 length: 14
J gene: TRBJ2-5
V gene: TRBV6-1
clone size: NA
CDR3 DNA: TGTGCCATCAAAAGGGGGGGGGCCGGAGAGACCCAGTACTTC
CDR3 protein: CAIKRGGAGETQYF